Following are 6 T cell receptor beta chains from one sample sequenced in a study of tumor-infiltrating lymphocytes in primary liver carcinoma. Priming with a constant-region primer yielded TCR beta cDNA from 400 to 550 ng total RNA. Three rounds of nested multiplex PCR with slightly modified ARM-PCR produced TCR beta libraries. TRBV1-TRBV30 forward primers and a C-beta reverse primer were used in the first two PCR rounds, which each ran for around 11 cycles. One entry per CDR3 protein results from TCRdb running MiXCR on the multiplex PCR reads. The data contain fewer than 350,000 distinct CDR3 sequences, roughly two thirds of them singletons. The researchers obtained blood RNA from unsorted whole blood and also extracted germline DNA. Sequenced material: peripheral blood. The receptors were sampled from a man aged 40-49 years with primary liver carcinoma and hepatitis B virus infection.

To note about this clonotype: Being one base from a much bigger clone, this may be a read error. V usage is TRBV6-5 and J usage is TRBJ2-7; D is possibly TRBD2 (7 bases). This CDR3 spans 15 amino acids. Per germline, CDR1 MNHEY and CDR2 SVGAGI. The CDR3 protein is CTSSNLFRGAHEQYF. CDR3 coding DNA: TGTACCAGCAGTAATCTCTTCCGGGGGGCCCACGAGCAGTACTTC.

About this clonotype itself: Here the CDR3 omits its conserved ending phenylalanine or tryptophan, so a read error is the likely source. This chain links TRBV4-3 with TRBJ2-1; D remains ambiguous. CDR1 LGHNA and CDR2 YSLEER come from the germline V gene. This CDR3 contains 15 residues. CDR3: CASSQDVNFYNGQFL. CDR3 in DNA: TGCGCCAGCAGCCAAGATGTAAACTTCTACAATGGGCAGTTCCTC.

With respect to this clonotype: A read error may account for a junction end that differs from germline. J is TRBJ2-7 and V is TRBV11-2; tentatively, D is TRBD2 (6 bases). Germline CDR1 and CDR2: SGHAT and FQNNGV. This CDR3 is 15 amino acids long. The CDR3 DNA sequence: TGTGTCAGCAGCTTAGGAGGGTACTCCTACAATGAGCAGTACTTC. Its protein is CVSSLGGYSYNEQYF. Full variable domain (remainder filled in from reference TRBV11-2 and TRBJ2-7): EAGVAQSPRYKIIEKRQSVAFWCNPISGHATLYWYQQILGQGPKLLIQFQNNGVVDDSQLPKDRFSAERLKGVDSTLKIQPAKLEDSAVYLCVSSLGGYSYNEQYFGPGTRLTVT.

The chain carries TRBV6-6 and TRBJ2-7; weak D call: TRBD2 (6 bases). The J call may be mistaken, given a closer DNA end match to TRBJ2-1. CDR1 MNHNY and CDR2 SVGAGI come from the germline V gene (reference sequence). This CDR3 is 13 amino acids long. The CDR3 is CASSYQPEGEQFF. The CDR3, as DNA: TGTGCCAGCAGTTACCAACCGGAGGGAGAGCAGTTCTTC.

The table lists this clonotype with a few counts. The chain joins TRBV4-3 to TRBJ2-2; D is perhaps TRBD1 (5 bases). Germline values: CDR1 LGHNA, CDR2 YSLEER. This CDR3 is 15 amino acids long. Trimming removed 4 bases from V and 5 bases from J, with 14 bases in between. CDR3 DNA: TGCGCCAGCAGCCGGACAAGGTTGTCTACCGGGGAGCTGTTTTTT. Translation: CASSRTRLSTGELFF.

The genes are TRBV28 and TRBJ2-1, with D maybe TRBD2 (5 bases). V was cut by 6 bases and J by 2 bases, with 11 bases left in between. The germline CDR1 and CDR2 sequences are MDHEN and SYDVKM. This CDR3 spans 14 amino acids. CDR3 bases: TGTGCCAGCAGCCGGAGTAGCGCCTACAATGAGCAGTTCTTC. The encoded protein is CASSRSSAYNEQFF.